This is a list of T cell receptor beta chains from one sample in a study of blood T cell repertoires in COVID-19. Here immunoSEQ multiplex PCR was the method, and the copy in TCRdb shows in-frame clones only, minus some. The sample has roughly 260,000 clones; about nine tenths are singletons. Sequencing used PBMCs or T cells enriched from blood (not recorded which). The source of these receptors is a woman under 30 who had recovered from COVID-19. The CDR3 runs from the conserved cysteine through the conserved F or W. D genes are given only for firm matches. A row's size may be missing; if present it is once, few, many or a size class.

size,D,J,length,V,CDR3,DNA
.,.,TRBJ1-5,16,TRBV6-1,CASSEVGGLSNQPQHF,TGTGCCAGCAGTGAAGTGGGGGGGCTGAGCAATCAGCCCCAGCATTTT
.,TRBD1,TRBJ1-2,17,TRBV6-1,CASSERWVRQGDPGYTF,TGTGCCAGCAGTGAACGGTGGGTTAGACAGGGTGATCCGGGCTACACCTTC
.,TRBD1,TRBJ2-7,13,TRBV12-3/TRBV12-4,CASRAGTGYEQYF,TGTGCCAGCAGAGCCGGGACAGGATACGAGCAGTACTTC
.,.,TRBJ2-3,16,TRBV7-8,CASSLVTGHDTDTQYF,TGTGCCAGCAGCTTAGTGACCGGACACGACACAGATACGCAGTATTTT
few,TRBD1,TRBJ1-2,13,TRBV6-2/TRBV6-3,CASSKTGNYGYTF,TGTGCCAGCAGCAAGACAGGGAACTATGGCTACACCTTC
few,.,TRBJ2-5,14,TRBV6-5,CASFVGGNQETQYF,TGTGCCAGTTTCGTTGGGGGGAACCAAGAGACCCAGTACTTC
few,.,TRBJ2-1,12,TRBV19,CATGRAEEEQFF,TGTGCCACGGGCAGGGCCGAAGAGGAGCAGTTCTTC
.,TRBD2,TRBJ2-3,17,TRBV7-9,CASSLMGSSGYTDTQYF,TGTGCCAGCAGCTTGATGGGGTCTAGCGGGTACACAGATACGCAGTATTTT
.,TRBD1,TRBJ2-7,12,TRBV27,CASGQGDYEQYF,TGTGCCAGCGGACAGGGGGACTACGAGCAGTACTTC
.,.,TRBJ2-4,17,TRBV4-2,CASSPYRGETVPNIQYF,TGTGCCAGCAGCCCGTACCGCGGAGAAACGGTCCCAAACATTCAGTACTTC
.,.,TRBJ1-2,15,TRBV4-3,CASSQDQVGSYGYTF,TGCGCCAGCAGCCAAGACCAGGTGGGTTCGTATGGCTACACCTTC
.,TRBD1,TRBJ1-4,16,TRBV5-1,CASSKTPGQGNEKLFF,TGCGCCAGCAGCAAGACTCCGGGACAGGGGAATGAAAAACTGTTTTTT
few,TRBD1,TRBJ1-3,16,TRBV6-6,CASSYRGQGEGNTIYF,TGTGCCAGCAGTTATCGCGGGCAGGGGGAAGGAAACACCATATATTTT
.,.,TRBJ1-1,15,TRBV7-9,CASSPQDRFGTEAFF,TGTGCCAGCAGCCCACAAGACAGGTTTGGAACTGAAGCTTTCTTT
once,.,TRBJ1-1,13,TRBV14,CASSYRADSEAFF,TGTGCCAGCAGCTACAGGGCAGATTCTGAAGCTTTCTTT
.,.,TRBJ2-3,15,TRBV3-1/TRBV3-2,CASSQDDPSTDTQYF,TGTGCCAGCAGCCAAGATGATCCGTCAACTGATACGCAGTATTTT
.,TRBD1,TRBJ1-3,14,TRBV30,CAWAGGISGNTIYF,TGTGCCTGGGCAGGGGGCATATCTGGAAACACCATATATTTT
once,.,TRBJ1-3,15,TRBV28,CASSRGKPTGNTIYF,TGTGCCAGCAGTCGGGGAAAACCTACTGGAAACACCATATATTTT
.,TRBD2,TRBJ2-3,15,TRBV9,CASSVVGLSTDTQYF,TGTGCCAGCAGCGTAGTGGGACTATCCACAGATACGCAGTATTTT
.,TRBD1,TRBJ1-4,14,TRBV6-5,CASSPDRGGEKLFF,TGTGCCAGCAGTCCGGACAGGGGTGGAGAAAAACTGTTTTTT
.,.,TRBJ1-2,13,TRBV7-8,CASTPERGTGYTF,TGTGCCAGCACCCCCGAGAGGGGGACTGGCTACACCTTC
.,.,TRBJ2-6,19,TRBV5-1,CASSPMTDRATSGANVLTF,TGCGCCAGCAGCCCGATGACAGACCGCGCAACCTCTGGGGCCAACGTCCTGACTTTC
.,TRBD2,TRBJ2-3,17,TRBV5-4,CASSEGPSGRGGDTQYF,TGTGCCAGCAGCGAGGGACCCAGCGGGAGAGGGGGGGATACGCAGTATTTT
.,TRBD1,TRBJ2-5,14,TRBV7-2,CASSSTGGAETQYF,TGTGCCAGCAGCTCTACAGGGGGTGCGGAGACCCAGTACTTC
.,.,TRBJ2-7,14,TRBV6-5,CASSPRDWDYEQYF,TGTGCCAGCAGTCCCCGGGACTGGGACTACGAGCAGTACTTC
.,TRBD1,TRBJ2-7,14,TRBV3-1/TRBV3-2,CASSQYRDSYEQYF,TGTGCCAGCAGCCAATACCGGGACAGCTACGAGCAGTACTTC
.,.,TRBJ1-5,14,TRBV7-2,CASSLDPGNQPQHF,TGTGCCAGCAGCTTAGACCCAGGGAATCAGCCCCAGCATTTT
.,.,TRBJ1-3,16,TRBV6-1,CASSEGAPGAGNTIYF,TGTGCCAGCAGTGAAGGGGCCCCAGGGGCCGGAAACACCATATATTTT
.,TRBD1,TRBJ1-5,14,TRBV5-1,CASSLGDRGHPQHF,TGCGCCAGCAGCTTGGGAGACAGGGGGCATCCCCAGCATTTT
.,.,TRBJ2-1,16,TRBV19,CASSRPLAWTYNEQFF,TGTGCCAGTAGCAGACCTCTAGCGTGGACCTACAATGAGCAGTTCTTC
.,TRBD1,TRBJ1-2,13,TRBV6-5,CASSRQGFYGYTF,TGTGCCAGCAGTCGACAGGGTTTCTATGGCTACACCTTC
.,TRBD1,TRBJ2-7,16,TRBV9,CASSPTSDRGRYEQYF,TGTGCCAGCAGCCCAACATCGGACAGGGGTCGTTACGAGCAGTACTTC
.,TRBD1,TRBJ1-6,16,TRBV6-5,CASSYSSGGENSPLHF,TGTGCCAGCAGTTACAGTTCAGGGGGCGAAAATTCACCCCTCCACTTT
.,TRBD2,TRBJ2-5,15,TRBV5-1,CASTLSLAAQETQYF,TGCGCCAGCACCCTCTCACTAGCGGCTCAAGAGACCCAGTACTTC
.,TRBD1,TRBJ2-2,20,TRBV24-1,CATSDSPGTGTDANTGELFF,TGTGCCACCAGTGATAGTCCCGGGACAGGGACGGACGCGAACACCGGGGAGCTGTTTTTT
.,.,TRBJ1-1,15,TRBV3-1/TRBV3-2,CASSQSLQANTEAFF,TGTGCCAGCAGCCAATCCCTACAGGCGAACACTGAAGCTTTCTTT
once,.,TRBJ1-4,14,TRBV7-2,CASSPPGPEEKLFF,TGTGCCAGCAGCCCCCCGGGTCCTGAAGAAAAACTGTTTTTT
.,.,TRBJ1-4,15,TRBV9,CASSVGEGANEKLFF,TGTGCCAGCAGCGTAGGTGAAGGAGCTAATGAAAAACTGTTTTTT
.,.,TRBJ1-6,13,TRBV30,CAWRPDRDSPLHF,TGTGCCTGGAGACCAGATCGGGATTCACCCCTCCACTTT
.,TRBD2,TRBJ2-1,16,TRBV29-1,CSVTLRLAAAYNEQFF,TGCAGCGTTACTCTTAGACTAGCGGCTGCCTACAATGAGCAGTTCTTC
.,TRBD1,TRBJ1-4,16,TRBV19,CASSPLTTGGEEKLFF,TGTGCCAGTAGCCCATTGACTACAGGGGGAGAGGAAAAACTGTTTTTT
.,.,TRBJ2-7,18,TRBV23-1,CASSQSWWVQVPSGEQYF,TGCGCCAGCAGTCAATCGTGGTGGGTCCAGGTTCCAAGTGGCGAGCAGTACTTC
.,TRBD2,TRBJ2-7,17,TRBV4-2,CASSQDVRAGGSYEQYF,TGTGCCAGCAGCCAAGATGTAAGGGCGGGGGGCTCCTACGAGCAGTACTTC
once,.,TRBJ1-3,14,TRBV7-2,CASSPGWSGNTIYF,TGTGCCAGCAGCCCCGGTTGGTCTGGAAACACCATATATTTT
.,TRBD2,TRBJ2-7,18,TRBV2,CASSDVGASGSVFYEQYF,TGTGCCAGCAGTGATGTCGGGGCTAGCGGGAGTGTTTTCTACGAGCAGTACTTC
.,.,TRBJ2-2,18,TRBV7-9,CASSPSNLGSTGTGELFF,TGTGCCAGCAGCCCCTCGAACTTAGGGAGCACGGGCACCGGGGAGCTGTTTTTT
.,TRBD2,TRBJ2-4,16,TRBV28,CASSLNLLAGKNIQYF,TGTGCCAGCAGCTTGAACTTACTAGCGGGAAAAAACATTCAGTACTTC
.,.,TRBJ1-2,13,TRBV15,CATSRGDSYGYTF,TGTGCCACCAGCAGAGGAGACAGCTATGGCTACACCTTC
.,.,TRBJ2-7,14,TRBV3-1/TRBV3-2,CASSQFPVAYEQYF,TGTGCCAGCAGCCAATTTCCGGTAGCCTACGAGCAGTACTTC
.,TRBD2,TRBJ2-6,18,TRBV7-9,CASRPRLAAASGANVLTF,TGTGCCAGCAGGCCACGGCTAGCGGCCGCCTCTGGGGCCAACGTCCTGACTTTC
.,.,TRBJ2-7,16,TRBV19,CASSIDHGLLPYEQYF,TGTGCCAGTAGTATAGATCACGGACTCCTACCCTACGAGCAGTACTTC
.,.,TRBJ2-1,15,TRBV27,CASSLSLPSYNEQFF,TGTGCCAGCAGTTTGTCTCTTCCCTCCTACAATGAGCAGTTCTTC
.,.,TRBJ2-2,16,TRBV6-2/TRBV6-3,CASSYYVGVVTGELFF,TGTGCCAGCAGTTACTACGTGGGAGTGGTCACCGGGGAGCTGTTTTTT
few,TRBD2,TRBJ2-7,15,TRBV6-2/TRBV6-3,CASSLLAGTNHEQYF,TGTGCCAGCAGCCTTCTAGCGGGAACAAACCACGAGCAGTACTTC
.,TRBD2,TRBJ2-5,17,TRBV10-3,CAISADSGRRVQETQYF,TGTGCCATCAGTGCGGATAGCGGGAGAAGGGTCCAAGAGACCCAGTACTTC
.,.,TRBJ1-1,13,TRBV7-3,CASSLKAGAEAFF,TGTGCCAGCAGCTTAAAGGCGGGGGCTGAAGCTTTCTTT
.,.,TRBJ1-2,14,TRBV5-1,CASSLAPANYGYTF,TGCGCCAGCAGCTTGGCTCCAGCTAACTATGGCTACACCTTC
.,TRBD1,TRBJ1-3,13,TRBV7-2,CASSLAPGGTIYF,TGTGCCAGCAGCTTAGCGCCAGGGGGCACCATATATTTT
once,TRBD1,TRBJ2-1,16,TRBV6-1,CASSGDYRGLYNEQFF,TGTGCCAGCAGTGGAGACTACAGGGGGCTCTACAATGAGCAGTTCTTC